Following are 10 T cell receptor beta chains from one sample sequenced in a study of cytomegalovirus exposure and HLA in healthy donors. The primer mix had 60 Vbeta and 13 Jbeta primers. The assay was immunoSEQ multiplex PCR, and TCRdb's table has in-frame clones only and misses some. The data hold 110,000 to 150,000 clones, with approximately 84% observed a single time. Sequenced sample: PBMCs. The receptors were gathered from a woman aged 55 to 70 in good health and CMV-seropositive.

The chain joins TRBV6-1 to TRBJ2-1, with D possibly being TRBD1 (6 bases). V was clipped by 3 bases and J by 8 bases, with 14 bases between them. The germline V gene has CDR1 MNHNS and CDR2 SASEGT. The CDR3 spans 14 residues. CDR3 in DNA: TGTGCCAGCAGTGATGACAGGCTGGGGGATGAGCAGTTCTTC. Its translation is CASSDDRLGDEQFF.

There are a few counts of this clone. The chain recombines TRBV6-1 with TRBJ1-1; D gene unclear. Trimming shortened V by 11 bases and J by 1 base, and 5 bases separated the two germline ends. The CDR3 runs to 10 residues. CDR1 MNHNS and CDR2 SASEGT come from the germline V gene. CDR3 sequence (DNA): TGTGCCGGCGGGAACACTGAAGCTTTCTTT. Protein product: CAGGNTEAFF.

The J gene is TRBJ2-7, the V gene TRBV28, with TRBD2 as a possible D gene (6 bases). The V end lost 8 bases, the J end lost 6 bases, and 14 bases lay between the germline ends. This CDR3 has 12 amino acids. CDR1 and CDR2 (germline): MDHEN, SYDVKM. The CDR3 DNA reads TGTGCCAGCGACGCGGGGTACCGCGAGCAGTACTTC. This translates into CASDAGYREQYF. The full variable domain, completed using reference TRBV28 and TRBJ2-7, is DVKVTQSSRYLVKRTGEKVFLECVQDMDHENMFWYRQDPGLGLRLIYFSYDVKMKEKGDIPEGYSVSREKKERFSLILESASTNQTSMYLCASDAGYREQYFGPGTRLTVT.

The rearrangement links TRBV19 to TRBJ1-4, with D perhaps TRBD1 (6 bases). This CDR3 is 15 amino acids long. Germline V gives CDR1 LNHDA, CDR2 SQIVND (reference sequence). Trimming stripped 5 bases from V and 4 bases from J, with 14 bases between. The CDR3 coding sequence is TGTGCCAGTAGTTCTCGACAGGCACTTAATGAAAAACTGTTTTTT. Translating it yields CASSSRQALNEKLFF.

This clone was recorded once. CDR3 sequence reads: CASSPSGGRAYNEQFF. The CDR3 DNA follows: TGTGCCAGCTCACCATCGGGCGGGAGGGCCTACAATGAGCAGTTCTTC. The genes are TRBV18 and TRBJ2-1; TRBD2 aligns across 9 bases. The CDR3 covers 16 residues. V gave up 2 bases and J gave up 2 bases; unmatched junction bases: 4. From germline, CDR1 is KGHSH and CDR2 LQKENI.

CDR3 loop: CASSEEPGQTYEQYF. Written as DNA, the CDR3 is TGCGCCAGCAGCGAAGAACCGGGACAGACCTACGAGCAGTACTTC. The V call is TRBV5-1, the J call TRBJ2-7, with TRBD1 matching 7 bases. This CDR3 has 15 residues. The junction had 9 bases not matched to a gene; V was cut back by 4 bases and J by 2 bases. Germline CDR1 is SGHRS and CDR2 is YFSETQ.

This sequence joins TRBV5-1 and TRBJ2-1; tentatively, D is TRBD1 (6 bases). Germline loops: CDR1 SGHRS, CDR2 YFSETQ. This CDR3 is built from 15 residues. The germline V and J ends were trimmed by 4 bases and 6 bases, with 17 bases remaining between them. The CDR3 DNA is TGCGCCAGCAGCGACGGGACACCCGCCCTCAATGAGCAGTTCTTC. Translation gives CASSDGTPALNEQFF.

V gene TRBV6-6 combines with J gene TRBJ2-1; D not certain. The CDR3 runs 12 residues. Germline V gene lookup returns CDR1 MNHNY and CDR2 SVGAGI (reference sequence). The V gene lost 2 bases and the J gene lost 7 bases, with 6 bases spanning the gap. The CDR3 loop reads CASSYAGNEQFF. In nucleotides, the CDR3 is TGTGCCAGCAGTTACGCCGGGAATGAGCAGTTCTTC.

The genes are TRBV28 and TRBJ2-7; TRBD1 matches at 7 bases. The junction had 4 bases not matched to a gene; V was cut back by 2 bases and J by 3 bases. Germline V gene lookup returns CDR1 MDHEN and CDR2 SYDVKM. This CDR3 has 14 residues. CDR3 protein: CASSLGQANYEQYF. Written as DNA, the CDR3 is TGTGCCAGCAGTTTAGGACAGGCCAACTACGAGCAGTACTTC.

The chain is built from TRBV7-2 and TRBJ2-5; 13 positions match TRBD2. This CDR3 is built from 16 residues. V was clipped by 5 bases and J by 4 bases; unmatched bases: 7. Germline V gene lookup returns CDR1 SGHTA and CDR2 FQGNSA. CDR3 DNA: TGTGCCAGCAGCGAAGGGACTAGCGGGAAGACAGAGACCCAGTACTTC. This codes for CASSEGTSGKTETQYF.